This paragraph covers one T cell receptor beta chain sequence. In its sample, this clone was seen a few times. There is no known antigen for this receptor. Per-base quality was not reported, and no clone a single base away is much larger than it. Healthy controls were approximately 40 blood donors whose buffy coats came from the Finnish Red Cross blood service. All TCR-sequenced material derived from peripheral blood: patient blood samples and healthy donor buffy coats. Ficoll-Hypaque gradient centrifugation was used to isolate peripheral blood mononuclear cells. Magnetic purification was used to isolate CD4+ cells from the buffy coats of the healthy controls. The Gentra Puregene Cell and Tissue kit was used to extract genomic DNA, and a Qubit 2.0 fluorometer was used to measure the amount of genomic DNA. TCRbeta rearrangements were sequenced from genomic DNA using the immunoSEQ assay at survey resolution. The authors' pipeline ran thus. In the TCR sequencing data, the lowest productive clonotype frequency that could be detected was 2.59 x 10-5. Analyses included only productive TCRbeta rearrangements, meaning complete and in-frame sequences. Simpson clonality, calculated in the immunoSEQ Analyzer version 3.0, was used as the measure of sample clonality. Clones were grouped by frequency into very rare, small, medium, large (1-20%) or hyperexpanded (>20%) categories. OLGA 1.2.3 estimated generation probabilities, VDJtools produced V-gene circos plots, VDJdb was queried for specificities, and GLIPH identified CDR3 motifs. TCRdb took over this immuneACCESS table, retaining in-frame rearrangements with V and J assigned. Such tables are incomplete; in checked studies, under half of the missing clones stem from an unresolved V gene, and the remainder is unexplained. V and J calls and clone size are those listed in that table; D and trimming were worked out from the DNA. Here the sample has under 25,000 clones; approximately 79% occur a single time. The top ten clones comprise approximately 0.69% of the sample.

Via the germline V gene (reference sequence), CDR1 is SEHNR and CDR2 FQNEAQ. Inclusive of the bounding cysteine and phenylalanine, the CDR3 is 14 residues long. The retained sequence is limited to the CDR3, 42 bases, with the frame set at the first base. V trim: 3 bases; J trim: 2 bases; unmatched bases: 1. The data belong to a study of STAT5B mutations in CD4+ large granular lymphocyte leukemia (dated by TCRdb to the early 2020s). Notes on the research overall: Among healthy controls, the CDR3 'QG' motif was associated with a particular HLA allele. The study compared the TCRbeta repertoires of patients with CD4+ T-cell large granular lymphocyte leukemia against those of healthy blood donors. Flow cytometry on FACSCanto II or FACSVerse confirmed that purified fractions exceeded 95% purity among lymphocytes. Overall study outcomes, separate from this receptor: Main leukemic clonotypes were private to each patient, although about 25% appeared at low frequency in other patients' non-leukemic repertoires. Enrichment of TRBV06-family usage was observed among the top patient clones (8/27) relative to healthy controls (2/35). CD4-sorted patient repertoires appeared more clonal than healthy CD4+ repertoires, and this difference persisted after removing the putative leukemic clones. Data were not HLA-matched; higher clonality in CD4+ versus CD8+ T-LGLL could reflect the relatively small sample size.

The TCR was taken from a human donor in good health. Sample: CD4+ T cells from blood buffy coats. This receptor chain uses TRBV7-9 and TRBJ1-5, with 7 bases matching TRBD1. The bases read TGTGCCAGCAGCTTGGGACAGCGCAATCAGCCCCAGCATTTT. This is translated as CASSLGQRNQPQHF.